This is a list of T cell receptor beta chains from one sample in a study of CD8 T cells in ankylosing spondylitis. TCRdb fed the 5' RACE reads into MiXCR, producing one record per CDR3 protein. The sample includes under 250,000 distinct CDR3 sequences, roughly 8.2% of them seen just once. Input material: blood, either unsorted or a sorted T cell fraction (not recorded which). The origin of the receptors is a female donor with ankylosing spondylitis or in good health (not recorded which). CDR3s include the opening cysteine and the closing phenylalanine or tryptophan. The order of the fields is J gene, V gene, CDR3 length, D gene, clone size, CDR3 protein, CDR3 DNA. A D gene is named only where the DNA matches it firmly. A clone size is listed for some rows: how often the clone was seen (once, few, many), or a class if it is expanded.

J gene: TRBJ2-2; V gene: TRBV12-3/TRBV12-4; CDR3 length: 14; D gene: TRBD2; clone size: few; CDR3 protein: CATEREGRPGELFF; CDR3 DNA: TGTGCCACTGAGCGGGAGGGCCGGCCCGGGGAGCTGTTTTTT
J gene: TRBJ2-1; V gene: TRBV5-1; CDR3 length: 16; D gene: NA; clone size: many; CDR3 protein: CASSLHGRGSYNEQFF; CDR3 DNA: TGCGCCAGCAGCCTGCACGGGAGAGGGTCCTACAATGAGCAGTTCTTC
J gene: TRBJ2-1; V gene: TRBV5-1; CDR3 length: 18; D gene: TRBD2; clone size: many; CDR3 protein: CASSRDLLGLAGDNEQFF; CDR3 DNA: TGCGCCAGCAGCCGCGACCTACTGGGACTAGCGGGGGACAATGAGCAGTTCTTC
J gene: TRBJ1-5; V gene: TRBV6-2/TRBV6-3; CDR3 length: 15; D gene: NA; clone size: many; CDR3 protein: CASSSRDFLNQPQHF; CDR3 DNA: TGTGCCAGCAGTTCCCGGGACTTCTTAAATCAGCCCCAGCATTTT
J gene: TRBJ2-1; V gene: TRBV12-3/TRBV12-4; CDR3 length: 14; D gene: TRBD2; clone size: many; CDR3 protein: CASSLGLAGEQQFF; CDR3 DNA: TGTGCCAGCAGTTTGGGACTAGCGGGAGAACAGCAGTTCTTC
J gene: TRBJ2-2; V gene: TRBV6-5; CDR3 length: 14; D gene: NA; clone size: NA; CDR3 protein: CASSYSAATGELFF; CDR3 DNA: TGTGCCAGCAGTTACTCCGCGGCTACCGGGGAGCTGTTTTTT
J gene: TRBJ2-2; V gene: TRBV7-2; CDR3 length: 16; D gene: TRBD2; clone size: many; CDR3 protein: CASSFDLGLAGGELFF; CDR3 DNA: TGTGCCAGCAGCTTCGACCTGGGGCTAGCGGGTGGGGAGCTGTTTTTT
J gene: TRBJ2-7; V gene: TRBV20-1; CDR3 length: 13; D gene: TRBD1; clone size: many; CDR3 protein: CSARPRTGYEQYF; CDR3 DNA: TGCAGTGCTAGACCCAGGACAGGCTACGAGCAGTACTTC
J gene: TRBJ2-3; V gene: TRBV6-1; CDR3 length: 17; D gene: TRBD2; clone size: many; CDR3 protein: CASSEPPGLAGVGTQYF; CDR3 DNA: TGTGCCAGCAGTGAACCACCCGGACTAGCGGGAGTGGGTACGCAGTATTTT
J gene: TRBJ1-6; V gene: TRBV12-3/TRBV12-4; CDR3 length: 15; D gene: NA; clone size: many; CDR3 protein: CASSLTTGTYRPLHF; CDR3 DNA: TGTGCCAGCAGCTTAACCACGGGAACCTATAGACCCCTCCACTTT
J gene: TRBJ1-2; V gene: TRBV7-2; CDR3 length: 15; D gene: NA; clone size: NA; CDR3 protein: CASSLASGENYGYTF; CDR3 DNA: TGTGCCAGCAGCTTAGCGTCAGGGGAAAACTATGGCTACACCTTC
J gene: TRBJ1-5; V gene: TRBV20-1; CDR3 length: 15; D gene: NA; clone size: many; CDR3 protein: CSARDWQDSNQPQHF; CDR3 DNA: TGCAGTGCTAGAGATTGGCAGGATAGCAATCAGCCCCAGCATTTT
J gene: TRBJ2-5; V gene: TRBV7-2; CDR3 length: 14; D gene: NA; clone size: many; CDR3 protein: CASSSFDLQETQYF; CDR3 DNA: TGTGCCAGCAGCTCTTTCGACCTGCAAGAGACCCAGTACTTC
J gene: TRBJ2-4; V gene: TRBV20-1; CDR3 length: 18; D gene: TRBD1; clone size: many; CDR3 protein: CSARKAGTGGPSKNIQYF; CDR3 DNA: TGCAGTGCTCGAAAGGCCGGGACAGGGGGACCGTCCAAAAACATTCAGTACTTC
J gene: TRBJ1-2; V gene: TRBV7-2; CDR3 length: 13; D gene: TRBD1; clone size: many; CDR3 protein: CASASVQGGGYTF; CDR3 DNA: TGTGCCAGCGCCTCAGTTCAAGGGGGCGGCTACACCTTC
J gene: TRBJ1-1; V gene: TRBV30; CDR3 length: 10; D gene: NA; clone size: many; CDR3 protein: CAWSRGEAFF; CDR3 DNA: TGTGCCTGGAGTCGGGGTGAAGCTTTCTTT
J gene: TRBJ2-1; V gene: TRBV7-2; CDR3 length: 14; D gene: NA; clone size: many; CDR3 protein: CASSLPGAYNEQFF; CDR3 DNA: TGTGCCAGCAGCTTACCGGGGGCCTACAATGAGCAGTTCTTC
J gene: TRBJ2-1; V gene: TRBV7-2; CDR3 length: 18; D gene: NA; clone size: many; CDR3 protein: CASSLALGRSRSYNEQFF; CDR3 DNA: TGTGCCAGCAGCTTAGCGCTTGGAAGGTCCCGCTCCTACAATGAGCAGTTCTTC
J gene: TRBJ1-5; V gene: TRBV18; CDR3 length: 13; D gene: NA; clone size: many; CDR3 protein: CASSDSRNQPQHF; CDR3 DNA: TGTGCCAGCTCAGACAGCAGGAACCAGCCCCAGCATTTT
J gene: TRBJ2-2; V gene: TRBV29-1; CDR3 length: 14; D gene: NA; clone size: NA; CDR3 protein: CSACLEWGTGELFF; CDR3 DNA: TGCAGCGCCTGTCTGGAGTGGGGCACCGGGGAGCTGTTTTTT
J gene: TRBJ2-3; V gene: TRBV6-1; CDR3 length: 16; D gene: TRBD1; clone size: many; CDR3 protein: CASSRGRDRGIDTQYF; CDR3 DNA: TGTGCCAGCAGCCGAGGCCGGGACAGGGGGATAGATACGCAGTATTTT
J gene: TRBJ2-7; V gene: TRBV20-1; CDR3 length: 12; D gene: TRBD2; clone size: many; CDR3 protein: CSALGLAHEQYF; CDR3 DNA: TGCAGTGCCCTTGGACTAGCCCACGAGCAGTACTTC
J gene: TRBJ1-1; V gene: TRBV19; CDR3 length: 12; D gene: NA; clone size: NA; CDR3 protein: CASSTLGTEAFF; CDR3 DNA: TGTGCCAGTAGTACCCTGGGGACTGAAGCTTTCTTT
J gene: TRBJ2-7; V gene: TRBV28; CDR3 length: 17; D gene: NA; clone size: many; CDR3 protein: CASAVGLALKISYEQYF; CDR3 DNA: TGTGCCAGCGCCGTTGGGCTAGCTCTCAAAATTTCCTACGAGCAGTACTTC
J gene: TRBJ2-7; V gene: TRBV4-3; CDR3 length: 16; D gene: NA; clone size: many; CDR3 protein: CASSQARGPKAYEQYF; CDR3 DNA: TGCGCCAGCAGCCAAGCCAGGGGTCCCAAAGCCTACGAGCAGTACTTC
J gene: TRBJ1-6; V gene: TRBV2; CDR3 length: 15; D gene: NA; clone size: many; CDR3 protein: CASILVGPNRSPLHF; CDR3 DNA: TGTGCCAGCATTCTCGTGGGCCCAAACCGTTCACCCCTCCACTTT
J gene: TRBJ1-1; V gene: TRBV11-2; CDR3 length: 14; D gene: NA; clone size: NA; CDR3 protein: CASSFRVRNTEAFF; CDR3 DNA: TGTGCCAGCAGCTTCAGGGTGAGGAACACTGAAGCTTTCTTT
J gene: TRBJ2-7; V gene: TRBV5-6; CDR3 length: 11; D gene: NA; clone size: many; CDR3 protein: CASSFGQSIYF; CDR3 DNA: TGTGCCAGCAGCTTCGGGCAGTCCATCTACTTC
J gene: TRBJ2-4; V gene: TRBV11-2; CDR3 length: 15; D gene: NA; clone size: many; CDR3 protein: CASSPKFGAKNIQYF; CDR3 DNA: TGTGCCAGCAGCCCCAAGTTCGGGGCCAAAAACATTCAGTACTTC
J gene: TRBJ1-1; V gene: TRBV5-1; CDR3 length: 15; D gene: TRBD1; clone size: NA; CDR3 protein: CASSFTGALDTEAFF; CDR3 DNA: TGCGCCAGCAGCTTCACAGGGGCGCTGGACACTGAAGCTTTCTTT
J gene: TRBJ1-1; V gene: TRBV12-3/TRBV12-4; CDR3 length: 12; D gene: NA; clone size: many; CDR3 protein: CASSSSNTEAFF; CDR3 DNA: TGTGCCAGCAGTTCATCAAACACTGAAGCTTTCTTT
J gene: TRBJ1-1; V gene: TRBV5-1; CDR3 length: 13; D gene: NA; clone size: many; CDR3 protein: CASSKRELTEAFF; CDR3 DNA: TGCGCCAGCAGCAAGCGGGAGCTCACTGAAGCTTTCTTT
J gene: TRBJ2-1; V gene: TRBV4-3; CDR3 length: 14; D gene: NA; clone size: many; CDR3 protein: CASSQDFAGSEQFF; CDR3 DNA: TGCGCCAGCAGCCAAGATTTCGCGGGAAGTGAGCAGTTCTTC
J gene: TRBJ2-3; V gene: TRBV20-1; CDR3 length: 10; D gene: NA; clone size: many; CDR3 protein: CSATIDTQYF; CDR3 DNA: TGCAGTGCTACCATAGATACGCAGTATTTT
J gene: TRBJ1-1; V gene: TRBV12-3/TRBV12-4; CDR3 length: 13; D gene: NA; clone size: many; CDR3 protein: CASSDRRNTEAFF; CDR3 DNA: TGTGCCAGCAGCGACAGGAGGAACACTGAAGCTTTCTTT
J gene: TRBJ2-1; V gene: TRBV20-1; CDR3 length: 15; D gene: TRBD2; clone size: many; CDR3 protein: CSAPNSGSIHNEQFF; CDR3 DNA: TGCAGTGCTCCGAATAGCGGGAGTATCCACAATGAGCAGTTCTTC
J gene: TRBJ2-6; V gene: TRBV5-4; CDR3 length: 13; D gene: NA; clone size: NA; CDR3 protein: CASGRRGANVLTF; CDR3 DNA: TGTGCCAGTGGGAGGCGCGGGGCCAACGTCCTGACTTTC
J gene: TRBJ1-2; V gene: TRBV20-1; CDR3 length: 13; D gene: TRBD1; clone size: many; CDR3 protein: CSADRQGVYGYTF; CDR3 DNA: TGCAGTGCTGACCGACAGGGTGTCTATGGCTACACCTTC
J gene: TRBJ2-3; V gene: TRBV30; CDR3 length: 13; D gene: NA; clone size: few; CDR3 protein: CAWNDGGTDTQYF; CDR3 DNA: TGTGCCTGGAACGACGGGGGCACAGATACGCAGTATTTT
J gene: TRBJ1-1; V gene: TRBV12-3/TRBV12-4; CDR3 length: 16; D gene: NA; clone size: many; CDR3 protein: CASNRALPTGYTEAFF; CDR3 DNA: TGTGCCAGCAACCGCGCCCTACCGACGGGGTACACTGAAGCTTTCTTT
J gene: TRBJ2-7; V gene: TRBV7-9; CDR3 length: 15; D gene: NA; clone size: NA; CDR3 protein: CASSFNREPSYEQYF; CDR3 DNA: TGTGCCAGCAGCTTCAACAGGGAGCCCTCCTACGAGCAGTACTTC
J gene: TRBJ1-5; V gene: TRBV20-1; CDR3 length: 13; D gene: TRBD1; clone size: many; CDR3 protein: CSAPGGADQPQHF; CDR3 DNA: TGCAGTGCTCCAGGGGGCGCGGATCAGCCCCAGCATTTT
J gene: TRBJ2-5; V gene: TRBV24-1; CDR3 length: 12; D gene: NA; clone size: many; CDR3 protein: CATSEGEQTQYF; CDR3 DNA: TGTGCCACCAGTGAGGGGGAACAGACCCAGTACTTC
J gene: TRBJ2-1; V gene: TRBV5-1; CDR3 length: 12; D gene: NA; clone size: many; CDR3 protein: CASRSRNNEQFF; CDR3 DNA: TGCGCCAGCAGGTCCCGGAACAATGAGCAGTTCTTC
J gene: TRBJ2-3; V gene: TRBV4-3; CDR3 length: 15; D gene: NA; clone size: NA; CDR3 protein: CASSQDRRAGDTQYF; CDR3 DNA: TGCGCCAGCAGCCAAGATCGCAGGGCCGGAGATACGCAGTATTTT